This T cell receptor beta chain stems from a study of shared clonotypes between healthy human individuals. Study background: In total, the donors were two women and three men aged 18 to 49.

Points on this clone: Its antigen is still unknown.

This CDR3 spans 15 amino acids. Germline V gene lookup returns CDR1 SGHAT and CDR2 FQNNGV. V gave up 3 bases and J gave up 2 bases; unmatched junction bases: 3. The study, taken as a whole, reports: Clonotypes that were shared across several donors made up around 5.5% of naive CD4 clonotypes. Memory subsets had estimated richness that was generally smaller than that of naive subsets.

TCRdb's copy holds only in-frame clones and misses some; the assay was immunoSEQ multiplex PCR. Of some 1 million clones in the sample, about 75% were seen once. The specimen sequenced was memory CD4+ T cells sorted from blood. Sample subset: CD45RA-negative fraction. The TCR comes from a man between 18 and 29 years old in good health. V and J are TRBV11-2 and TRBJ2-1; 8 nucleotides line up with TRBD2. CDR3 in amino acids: CASSLGGGPYNEQFF. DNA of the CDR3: TGTGCCAGCAGCTTGGGCGGGGGGCCCTACAATGAGCAGTTCTTC.